This TCR beta chain was identified during a study of T cells in Graves' hyperthyroidism and ophthalmopathy. The investigators amplified TCR beta CDR3 regions from RNA transcripts. HTBI primers were used for first-round RT-PCR of the TCR CDR3. From the multiplex PCR reads, TCRdb called clonotypes with MiXCR, one entry per CDR3 protein. The sample shows hundreds of thousands of distinct CDR3 sequences, approximately 15% of them seen only once. This clonotype came up many times. Its antigen is undetermined. General study points: Using 13 V-J features, a model discriminated ophthalmopathy from stable hyperthyroidism. Before onset, ophthalmopathy was predicted by the model a median 6.5 months earlier.

Patients were excluded for uncontrolled infection, other autoimmune disease, pregnancy or lactation. The TCR sequence derives from a woman younger than 35 with Graves' hyperthyroidism. Source material: blood.

The CDR3: CATSIAGAYEQYF. CDR3 in DNA: TGTGCCACCAGCATAGCGGGCGCCTACGAGCAGTACTTC. The rearrangement joins TRBV15 to TRBJ2-7, with 7 bases that match TRBD2. Germline-derived CDR1 and CDR2 are LNHNV and YYDKDF (reference sequence). This CDR3 contains 13 residues. J was trimmed by 2 bases and V by 4 bases; bases with no gene match: 2.